The T cell receptor (beta chain) described here comes from a study of human thymus T cells. Repertoires were generated with immunoSEQ multiplex PCR, while TCRdb's copy carries only in-frame clones and drops some. The sample has fewer than 90,000 clones, 96% seen once; the top ten hold under 0.035%. On this clone itself: Its antigen is unknown.

The germline gives CDR1 SGHRS, CDR2 YFSETQ. V shed 0 bases and J shed 2 bases, with 8 bases lying between them. The CDR3 covers 14 residues. Study-wide points: The authors found apparently biased V and J gene usage in thymic and blood repertoires. The related literature has documented a marked overlap of thymic repertoires among unrelated individuals.

Resections from corrective heart surgery provided thymus tissue. Healthy Finnish infants undergoing corrective surgery for congenital heart defects provided the donor material. This TCR derives from a boy younger than two with a congenital heart defect but otherwise immunologically healthy. This chain joins TRBV5-1 and TRBJ1-2, with a tentative D call TRBD1 (6 bases). Source material: thymus tissue. Here the CDR3 reads CASSLGGQNYGYTF. The CDR3 DNA reads as TGCGCCAGCAGCTTGGGAGGACAGAACTATGGCTACACCTTC.